The 28 T cell receptor beta chains presented below share a single source sample, sequenced in a study of shared clonotypes between healthy human individuals. Using immunoSEQ multiplex PCR, the repertoire was profiled, and TCRdb retains in-frame clones only, with some absent. The sample shows around 500,000 clones, about 76% of them seen only once. The sequenced sample consisted of PBMCs. These receptors were taken from a woman aged 40-49 years in good health. Some clones in this sample may be carry-over from other donors' samples.

The CDR3 DNA reads as TGCGCCAGCAGCCCCGACCCGCAACGAGTCTACGAGCAGTACTTC. It yields the protein CASSPDPQRVYEQYF. The chain carries TRBV5-1 and TRBJ2-7; the D is unclear. The CDR3 is 15 amino acids. V lost 4 bases and J 3 bases, leaving 17 bases between the germline ends. Looked up from germline, CDR1 is SGHRS and CDR2 is YFSETQ.

The genes are TRBV10-3 and TRBJ1-3, with 9 bases lining up with TRBD1. The CDR3 has 15 residues. V trimming: 2 bases; J trimming: 4 bases; junction bases outside the gene matches: 3. Germline V lookup: CDR1 ENHRY, CDR2 SYGVKD. CDR3 DNA sequence: TGTGCCATCAGTGAGGGGACAGGGTACGGAAACACCATATATTTT. It is translated as CAISEGTGYGNTIYF.

This clone was seen at least ten times. J is TRBJ1-6 and V is TRBV11-2, with 10 bases lining up with TRBD1. The germline V gene encodes CDR1 SGHAT and CDR2 FQNNGV. V dropped 4 bases and J dropped 10; count of bases not matched to a gene: 10. The CDR3 spans 16 residues. The CDR3 sequence is CASSWAGGQGNSPLHF. DNA of the CDR3: TGTGCCAGCAGCTGGGCGGGGGGACAGGGGAACTCACCCCTCCACTTT.

The chain combines TRBV4-1 with TRBJ2-2; TRBD2 agrees at 10 bases. With V trimmed by 2 bases and J by 4 bases, 4 bases remained unmatched. The germline V gene has CDR1 MGHRA and CDR2 YSYEKL. The CDR3 has 16 residues. The CDR3 loop reads CASSQLAGVTTGELFF. The CDR3 DNA sequence: TGCGCCAGCAGCCAACTAGCGGGAGTGACCACCGGGGAGCTGTTTTTT.

This chain connects TRBV5-1 to TRBJ2-1, with TRBD1 identical over 9 bases. Germline V gene lookup returns CDR1 SGHRS and CDR2 YFSETQ. The CDR3 runs to 16 residues. V gave up 4 bases and J gave up 4 bases; unmatched junction bases: 9. The CDR3 loop is CASSPPGTGIYNEQFF. CDR3 bases: TGCGCCAGCAGCCCCCCGGGGACAGGGATTTACAATGAGCAGTTCTTC.

The chain carries TRBV18 and TRBJ2-7; D gene unclear. The V end was cut by 4 bases, the J end by 0 bases, with 10 bases between. The CDR3 totals 14 residues. CDR1 and CDR2 (germline): KGHSH, LQKENI. The CDR3 DNA reads as TGTGCCAGCTCACGTAGCTCCCTCTCCTACGAGCAGTACTTC. It encodes CASSRSSLSYEQYF. The full variable domain, completed using reference TRBV18 and TRBJ2-7, is NAGVMQNPRHLVRRRGQEARLRCSPMKGHSHVYWYRQLPEEGLKFMVYLQKENIIDESGMPKERFSAEFPKEGPSILRIQQVVRGDSAAYFCASSRSSLSYEQYFGPGTRLTVT.

The CDR3 region has the DNA TGTGCCATCGAGGGAGGGGGGCGAGACCGGGGAAACACCATATATTTT. Residues: CAIEGGGRDRGNTIYF. V gene TRBV10-3 combines with J gene TRBJ1-3, with TRBD1 as a possible D gene (6 bases). Germline-derived CDR1 and CDR2 are ENHRY and SYGVKD. V was pared by 8 bases and J by 4 bases, with 21 bases between. This CDR3 region has 16 residues.

The chain is built from TRBV27 and TRBJ2-7; the match to TRBD2 covers 10 bases. CDR1 is MNHEY, CDR2 SMNVEV, per germline (reference sequence). This CDR3 region has 16 residues. Trimming took 5 bases from V and 3 from J; bases not matched to a gene: 10. The DNA for the CDR3 is TGTGCCAGCAGTCCAATTTTCAGCGGGAGGGTCTACGAGCAGTACTTC. Translation gives CASSPIFSGRVYEQYF.

This clone came up a few times. The chain uses TRBV29-1 and TRBJ2-1; D ambiguous. CDR1 is SQVTM, CDR2 ANQGSEA, per germline. V was pared by 5 bases and J by 1 base, with 9 bases between. The CDR3 sequence is 13 residues long. CDR3 in amino acids: CSVMALSYNEQFF. In DNA form, the CDR3 reads TGCAGCGTTATGGCGTTGTCCTACAATGAGCAGTTCTTC.

The chain has TRBV7-9 and TRBJ2-1; 7 bases are a match to TRBD2. V shed 3 bases and J 11 bases; nucleotides not matched to a gene: 7. In germline, CDR1 is SEHNR, CDR2 FQNEAQ (reference sequence). The CDR3 contains 13 residues. Written as DNA, the CDR3 is TGTGCCAGCAGCTTTTCTAGCGGAGGGCAGCAGTTCTTC. Translating gives CASSFSSGGQQFF.

The rearrangement links TRBV29-1 to TRBJ2-2; 7 nucleotides line up with TRBD1. J was trimmed by 2 bases and V by 7 bases; bases with no gene match: 7. The germline V gene encodes CDR1 SQVTM and CDR2 ANQGSEA. The CDR3 contains 14 residues. The CDR3 loop reads CSAPGTANTGELFF. The CDR3 DNA follows: TGCAGCGCTCCCGGGACAGCCAACACCGGGGAGCTGTTTTTT.

CDR3 in amino acids: CASSEAGFSGNTIYF. CDR3 sequence (DNA): TGTGCCAGCAGTGAAGCAGGGTTCTCTGGAAACACCATATATTTT. The chain joins TRBV6-1 to TRBJ1-3; D gene unclear. The V end was cut by 0 bases, the J end by 0 bases, with 6 bases between. This CDR3 comprises 15 residues. Germline CDR1 MNHNS, CDR2 SASEGT.

The V and J genes are TRBV28 and TRBJ2-1; TRBD2 matches 8 bases. Looked up from germline, CDR1 is MDHEN and CDR2 is SYDVKM. This CDR3 is built from 16 residues. J gave up 4 bases and V 5 bases, and 10 bases lay outside the gene matches. The CDR3 here is CASSVLLAGSYNEQFF. The CDR3 coding sequence is TGTGCCAGCAGTGTCCTTCTAGCGGGTTCGTACAATGAGCAGTTCTTC.

The gene calls are TRBV10-3 and TRBJ2-7; D unresolved. The CDR3 covers 13 residues. Trimming took off 6 bases at V and 2 bases at J, with 11 bases between the two ends. Germline values: CDR1 ENHRY, CDR2 SYGVKD. Here the CDR3 reads CAISVLDTYEQYF. For the CDR3, the DNA is TGTGCCATCAGCGTGCTAGATACCTACGAGCAGTACTTC.

In its sample, this clone ranks as medium-sized. Other DNA sequences from this sample encode an identical CDR3 as well. The rearrangement uses TRBV10-1 and TRBJ1-1, with TRBD1 identical over 7 bases. CDR1 is WNHNN, CDR2 SYGVQD, per germline (reference sequence). The CDR3 extends over 13 amino acids. V trimming: 6 bases; J trimming: 1 base; junction bases outside the gene matches: 2. CDR3 DNA sequence: TGCGCCAGCAGACAGGGGACGAACACTGAAGCTTTCTTT. The encoded protein is CASRQGTNTEAFF.

V is TRBV5-1 and J is TRBJ2-7; 12 bases map to TRBD1. The CDR3 has 14 residues. J gave up 5 bases and V 4 bases, and 4 bases lay outside the gene matches. Germline V lookup: CDR1 SGHRS, CDR2 YFSETQ. CDR3 bases: TGCGCCAGCAGCCCTGGGGACAGGGGGCACGAGCAGTACTTC. Protein product: CASSPGDRGHEQYF.

This chain joins TRBV28 and TRBJ2-1, with TRBD1 as a possible D gene (6 bases). The V gene lost 5 bases and the J gene lost 8 bases, with 19 bases spanning the gap. CDR3 length equals 15 residues. CDR1 is MDHEN and CDR2 is SYDVKM in the germline V gene. Written as DNA, the CDR3 is TGTGCCAGCAGTCCGCCCGCGGCAGGGGCCGATGAGCAGTTCTTC. Protein sequence: CASSPPAAGADEQFF. The full variable domain, with the rest looked up from reference TRBV28 and TRBJ2-1, is DVKVTQSSRYLVKRTGEKVFLECVQDMDHENMFWYRQDPGLGLRLIYFSYDVKMKEKGDIPEGYSVSREKKERFSLILESASTNQTSMYLCASSPPAAGADEQFFGPGTRLTVL.

The chain joins TRBV7-6 to TRBJ2-1, with TRBD2 as a possible D gene (7 bases). This CDR3 spans 13 amino acids. With 1 base removed from V and 15 bases from J, the gap between germline ends came to 16 bases. Germline CDR1 and CDR2: SGHVS and FNYEAQ. The CDR3 nucleotides read TGTGCCAGCAGCTTAGGTCAGGGGAGGGCCGGGTTCTTC. Protein product: CASSLGQGRAGFF.

The chain recombines TRBV18 with TRBJ2-5, with D tentatively TRBD1 (6 bases). The germline gives CDR1 KGHSH, CDR2 LQKENI. The CDR3 is 13 residues long. The V and J ends lost 9 bases and 5 bases respectively, with 16 bases between them. Here the CDR3 DNA reads TGTGCCAGTCAACAGGGCAGGTCCGAGACCCAGTACTTC. It is translated as CASQQGRSETQYF.

The chain recombines TRBV10-3 with TRBJ2-7, with D maybe TRBD1 (8 bases). This CDR3 spans 14 amino acids. The V gene's germline CDR1 is ENHRY and CDR2 SYGVKD. V shed 5 bases and J shed 5 bases, with 16 bases lying between them. The CDR3 nucleotides read TGTGCCATCAGTTCTCGGACAGGGAGGGACGAGCAGTACTTC. This translates into CAISSRTGRDEQYF.

This clone was detected many times. This chain connects TRBV7-9 to TRBJ2-7; a weak D match, TRBD2 (5 bases). The CDR3 loop spans 13 amino acids. The germline CDR1 and CDR2 sequences are SEHNR and FQNEAQ (reference sequence). The V and J ends lost 0 bases and 4 bases respectively, with 7 bases between them. The DNA for the CDR3 is TGTGCCAGCAGCTTAGCGGGAGTTTACGAGCAGTACTTC. Amino acids: CASSLAGVYEQYF.

Here the CDR3 DNA reads TGTGCCAGCAGTGTCGGTCTAGGGGCGGGGGGCAATCAGCCCCAGCATTTT. This encodes CASSVGLGAGGNQPQHF. The chain uses TRBV6-1 and TRBJ1-5; D possibly corresponds to TRBD1 (5 bases). Germline CDR1 MNHNS, CDR2 SASEGT. Deletions cut 4 bases from V and 2 bases from J, with 18 bases between. The CDR3 is 17 amino acids.

The chain combines TRBV5-5 with TRBJ1-5; D is uncertain. There are 15 residues in the CDR3. V was shortened by 0 bases and J by 5 bases, with 12 bases between the two germline ends. Germline V gives CDR1 SGHKS, CDR2 YYEKEE (reference sequence). Here the CDR3 reads CASSLAGTSDQPQHF. Here the CDR3 DNA reads TGTGCCAGCAGCTTGGCAGGAACATCTGATCAGCCCCAGCATTTT.

The J gene is TRBJ1-1, the V gene TRBV4-1; no clear D gene. The V gene's germline CDR1 is MGHRA and CDR2 YSYEKL. V was clipped by 3 bases and J by 1 base, with 12 bases between them. This CDR3 spans 15 amino acids. As DNA, the CDR3 is TGCGCCAGCAGCCATCTCCGGGGTCAGAACACTGAAGCTTTCTTT. Translated, it gives CASSHLRGQNTEAFF.

This chain links TRBV2 with TRBJ2-1; D is possibly TRBD1 or TRBD2 (5 bases each). Germline CDR1 reads SNHLY; CDR2 reads FYNNEI. The CDR3 extends over 16 amino acids. The V end lost 4 bases, the J end lost 2 bases, and 15 bases lay between the germline ends. CDR3 protein: CASSATRQGAYNEQFF. The DNA for the CDR3 is TGTGCCAGCAGTGCCACGAGGCAGGGAGCCTACAATGAGCAGTTCTTC.

The chain joins TRBV18 to TRBJ2-2; 7 bases are a match to TRBD1. V gave up 6 bases and J gave up 3 bases; unmatched junction bases: 7. Germline V lookup: CDR1 KGHSH, CDR2 LQKENI. CDR3 length: 15 residues. The DNA of the CDR3 is TGTGCCAGCTCCCTGACCGGGACAGACACCGGGGAGCTGTTTTTT. It is translated as CASSLTGTDTGELFF.

Here the CDR3 reads CAWSGTMFYGRQRDYGYTF. In DNA form, the CDR3 reads TGTGCCTGGAGTGGAACAATGTTTTACGGACGCCAAAGGGACTATGGCTACACCTTC. This chain links TRBV30 with TRBJ1-2; D unresolved. Trimming cost V 1 base and J 3 bases, with 27 bases left between them. The germline gives CDR1 GTSNPN, CDR2 SVGIG (reference sequence). This CDR3 region has 19 residues.

For this clone: The same CDR3 can be traced to other DNA sequences in this sample. V is TRBV5-1 and J is TRBJ2-5; 9 bases align to TRBD2. This CDR3 contains 14 residues. J lost 5 bases, V lost 0 bases, and 2 bases had no gene match. The germline CDR1 and CDR2 sequences are SGHRS and YFSETQ. CDR3 nucleotides: TGCGCCAGCAGCTTGGTAGCGGGAGTGGAGACCCAGTACTTC. This gives the protein CASSLVAGVETQYF. The variable domain in full, with the rest retrieved from reference TRBV5-1 and TRBJ2-5, is KAGVTQTPRYLIKTRGQQVTLSCSPISGHRSVSWYQQTPGQGLQFLFEYFSETQRNKGNFPGRFSGRQFSNSRSEMNVSTLELGDSALYLCASSLVAGVETQYFGPGTRLLVL.